The present entry profiles one T cell receptor beta chain with its context. Per the authors' pipeline: Reference gene primer amplification gave estimated nucleated cell counts. The table came from immunoSEQ multiplex PCR; TCRdb's copy has only in-frame clones and leaves some out. V, J and clone size were drawn from that table, and D and trimming were deduced from the DNA. The repertoire holds about 51,000 clones, under 95% seen once, with 3.1% in the top ten. The data originate from a study of blood T cell repertoires in COVID-19. On the study more broadly: Researchers got acute and convalescent COVID-19 samples from the United States, Italy and Spain. The cDNA or gDNA used as material had been derived from T cells, B-cell-depleted T cells, or PBMCs.

The origin of this receptor is a man aged 50-59 years with acute or convalescent COVID-19. Sequences were obtained from peripheral blood.

The DNA of the CDR3 is TGTGCCAGCAGCGTAGATGGCAGGGGAGGGGAAAAACTGTTTTTT. Translation gives CASSVDGRGGEKLFF. The gene calls are TRBV9 and TRBJ1-4; tentative D call: TRBD1 (6 bases). Deletions cut 0 bases from V and 8 bases from J, with 14 bases between. The CDR3 spans 15 residues. Germline CDR1 reads SGDLS; CDR2 reads YYNGEE.